This TCR beta chain emerged from a study of T cell responses to AZD1222 COVID-19 vaccine. Points from the study as a whole: The study reported that nearly half of spike-specific TCRs target unmutated variant regions.

This CDR3 has 13 amino acids. In germline, CDR1 is MNHEY, CDR2 SVGAGI. Trimming took 5 bases from V and 10 from J, leaving 12 bases between them. As concerns this clone: The antigen remains undetermined.

Some clones are missing from TCRdb's copy, which holds only in-frame ones; the method was immunoSEQ multiplex PCR. In the table there are under 150,000 clones, almost 90% of which are singletons. This clonotype originated in an adult who received the AZD1222 COVID-19 vaccine. The specimen comprised peripheral blood, sampled 28 days after the second AZD1222 dose. This chain connects TRBV6-5 to TRBJ1-6; maybe TRBD1 (5 bases). CDR3 bases: TGTGCCAGCAGTCCCCAGGGTGTCTCACCCCTCCACTTT. Translating gives CASSPQGVSPLHF.